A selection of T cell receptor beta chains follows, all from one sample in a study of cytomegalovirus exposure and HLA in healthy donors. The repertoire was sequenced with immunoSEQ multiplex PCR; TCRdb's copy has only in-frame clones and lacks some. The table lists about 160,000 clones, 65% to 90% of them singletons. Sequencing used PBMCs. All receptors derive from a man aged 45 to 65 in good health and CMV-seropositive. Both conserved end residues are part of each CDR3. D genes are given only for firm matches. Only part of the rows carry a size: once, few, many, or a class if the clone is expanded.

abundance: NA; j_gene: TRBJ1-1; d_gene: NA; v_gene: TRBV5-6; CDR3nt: TGTGCCAGCAGCTGGGGGACACTCACTGAAGCTTTCTTT; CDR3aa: CASSWGTLTEAFF
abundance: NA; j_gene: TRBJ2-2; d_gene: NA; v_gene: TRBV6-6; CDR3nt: TGTGCCAGCAGTTACATTTTGACTTTCACCGGGGAGCTGTTTTTT; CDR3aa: CASSYILTFTGELFF
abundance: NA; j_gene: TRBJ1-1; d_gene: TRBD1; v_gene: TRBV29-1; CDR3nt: TGCAGCGTTACCCCGACAGGGGTGGCAAGCACTGAAGCTTTCTTT; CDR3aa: CSVTPTGVASTEAFF
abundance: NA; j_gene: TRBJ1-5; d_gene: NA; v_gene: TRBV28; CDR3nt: TGTGCCAGCAGTTTAGTGGGGGAGGGACAGCCCCAGCATTTT; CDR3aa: CASSLVGEGQPQHF
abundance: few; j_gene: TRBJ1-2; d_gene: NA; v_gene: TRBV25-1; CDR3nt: TGTGCCAGCAGTGAATATCGGAACTATGGCTACACCTTC; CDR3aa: CASSEYRNYGYTF
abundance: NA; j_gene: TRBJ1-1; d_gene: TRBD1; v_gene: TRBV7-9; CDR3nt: TGTGCCAGCAGCTCCCACGGACAGGCGGAAGCTTTCTTT; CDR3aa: CASSSHGQAEAFF
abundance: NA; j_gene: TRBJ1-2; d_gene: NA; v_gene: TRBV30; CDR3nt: TGTGCCTGGGGGGGGAGGAACTATGGCTACACCTTC; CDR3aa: CAWGGRNYGYTF
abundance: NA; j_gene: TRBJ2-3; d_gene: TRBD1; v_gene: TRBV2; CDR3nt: TGTGCCAGCAGTATTACAGGGGGCACCACAGATACGCAGTATTTT; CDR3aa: CASSITGGTTDTQYF
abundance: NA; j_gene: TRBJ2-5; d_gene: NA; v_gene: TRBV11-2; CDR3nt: TGTGCCAGCAGCTTAGTGGGCGGGGGCGGAGAGACCCAGTACTTC; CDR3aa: CASSLVGGGGETQYF
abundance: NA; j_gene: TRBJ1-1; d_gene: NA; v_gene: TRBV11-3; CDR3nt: TGTGCCAGCAGCGACGCCCTGGGGGGAACTGAAGCTTTCTTT; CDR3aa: CASSDALGGTEAFF
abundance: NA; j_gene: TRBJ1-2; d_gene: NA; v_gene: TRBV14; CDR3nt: TGTGCCAGCATCTTTGTAGGCTACACCTTC; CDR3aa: CASIFVGYTF
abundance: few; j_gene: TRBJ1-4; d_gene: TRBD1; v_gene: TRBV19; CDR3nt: TGTGCCAGTAGTAGGACAGGGTCGAGGGATGAAAAACTGTTTTTT; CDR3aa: CASSRTGSRDEKLFF
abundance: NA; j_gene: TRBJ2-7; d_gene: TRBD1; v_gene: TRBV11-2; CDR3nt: TGTGCCAGCAGCTTACGACAGGGAGCTTCCTACGAGCAGTACTTC; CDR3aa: CASSLRQGASYEQYF
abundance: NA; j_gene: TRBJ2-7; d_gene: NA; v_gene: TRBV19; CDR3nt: TGTGCCAGTAGTATACCAGGTAGCGAGCAGTACTTC; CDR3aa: CASSIPGSEQYF
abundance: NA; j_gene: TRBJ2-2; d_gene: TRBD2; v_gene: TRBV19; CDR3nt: TGTGCCAGTAGTGACTGGGGGGCGGGAGGGGTCGGGGAGCTGTTTTTT; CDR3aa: CASSDWGAGGVGELFF
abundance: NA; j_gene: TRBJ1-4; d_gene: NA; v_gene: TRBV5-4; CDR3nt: TGTGCCAGCAGCTTGTGGGGCCATCCAACTAATGAAAAACTGTTTTTT; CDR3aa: CASSLWGHPTNEKLFF
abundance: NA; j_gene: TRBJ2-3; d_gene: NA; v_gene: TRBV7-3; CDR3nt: TGTGCCAGCAGTCCCACTAGGACAGCCACGGTAATGAAGTACACAGATACGCAGTATTTT; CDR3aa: CASSPTRTATVMKYTDTQYF
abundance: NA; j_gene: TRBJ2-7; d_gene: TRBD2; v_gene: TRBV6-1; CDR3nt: TGTGCCAGCAGGAGATCGGGAGGGTACGAGCAGTACTTC; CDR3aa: CASRRSGGYEQYF
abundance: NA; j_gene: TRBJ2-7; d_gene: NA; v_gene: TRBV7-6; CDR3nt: TGTGCCAGCAGCCTCCGACAGGGAGGCTCCTACGAGCAGTACTTC; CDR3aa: CASSLRQGGSYEQYF
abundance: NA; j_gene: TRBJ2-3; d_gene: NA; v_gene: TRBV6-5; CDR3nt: TGTGCCAGCAGTTACTCGCGGGACGGGTACACAGATACGCAGTATTTT; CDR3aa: CASSYSRDGYTDTQYF
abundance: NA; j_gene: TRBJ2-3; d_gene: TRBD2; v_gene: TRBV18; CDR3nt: TGTGCCAGCTCACCACTCACTCAAGGACTAGCGTCAGATACGCAGTATTTT; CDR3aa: CASSPLTQGLASDTQYF
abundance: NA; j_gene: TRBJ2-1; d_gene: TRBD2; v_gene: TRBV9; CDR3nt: TGTGCCAGCAGCGAACGACTAGCCCCCAATGAGCAGTTCTTC; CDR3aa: CASSERLAPNEQFF
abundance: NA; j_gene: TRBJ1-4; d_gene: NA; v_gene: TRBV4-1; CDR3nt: TGCGCCAGCAGCCAGGGCCTAGGAGGTGAAAAACTGTTTTTT; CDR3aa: CASSQGLGGEKLFF
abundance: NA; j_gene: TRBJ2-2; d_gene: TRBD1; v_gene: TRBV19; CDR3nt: TGTGCCAGTAGTATTAGACAGGGGGCGCGCAGCGGGGAGCTGTTTTTT; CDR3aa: CASSIRQGARSGELFF
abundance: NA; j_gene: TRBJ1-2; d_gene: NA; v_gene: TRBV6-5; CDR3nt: TGTGCCAGCAGTTACGAGGGTAGGGGCTACACCTTC; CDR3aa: CASSYEGRGYTF